Following are 22 T cell receptor beta chains from one sample sequenced in a study of blood T cells in healthy people across ages. Alongside a J-beta primer mix, a sample-barcoded 5' primer served in a second PCR lasting about 7 to 11 cycles. TCRdb processed the 5' RACE reads anew with MiXCR; each CDR3 protein has one entry. The table shows about a million distinct CDR3 sequences, with roughly half occurring only once. The specimen sequenced was blood. These receptors were taken from an older woman in good health.

The sample holds a few counts of this clonotype. J is TRBJ2-3 and V is TRBV4-1; tentative D call: TRBD2 (6 bases). Germline CDR1 MGHRA, CDR2 YSYEKL. This CDR3 region has 15 residues. The ends were cut back, 0 bases at V and 2 bases at J, with 9 bases in the middle. The CDR3 sequence is CASSQEAGITDTQYF. CDR3 DNA sequence: TGCGCCAGCAGCCAAGAGGCGGGAATCACAGATACGCAGTATTTT.

Here the CDR3 DNA reads TGTGCCAGCGGATTTAGCGGGAGAGGGTCCTACGAGCAGTACTTC. It codes for CASGFSGRGSYEQYF. The genes are TRBV28 and TRBJ2-7; TRBD2 agrees at 9 bases. After removal of 8 bases from V and 1 base from J, the junction contained 9 bases not matched to a gene. The CDR3 is 15 residues long. Germline V gene lookup returns CDR1 MDHEN and CDR2 SYDVKM.

V is TRBV29-1 and J is TRBJ2-3, with a weak D call TRBD2 (6 bases). The V end lost 4 bases, the J end lost 1 base, and 12 bases lay between the germline ends. The CDR3 loop spans 14 amino acids. Looked up from germline, CDR1 is SQVTM and CDR2 is ANQGSEA. CDR3: CSVGPPGGTDTQYF. CDR3 DNA sequence: TGCAGCGTTGGTCCCCCGGGGGGCACAGATACGCAGTATTTT.

The rearrangement uses TRBV12-5 and TRBJ2-1; 9 positions match TRBD2. The V and J ends lost 5 bases and 1 base, in that order; junction bases with no gene match: 3. This CDR3 is 15 amino acids long. Germline-derived CDR1 and CDR2 are LGHNT and FRNRAP. The DNA of the CDR3 is TGTGCTAGTGGTGAGACTAGCGGTTCCTACAATGAGCAGTTCTTC. It codes for CASGETSGSYNEQFF.

This clonotype was detected a few times. The chain carries TRBV4-2 and TRBJ2-3; 8 bases line up with TRBD2. Germline trimming cut 0 bases from V and 5 bases from J; bases unmatched to any gene: 7. CDR1 is LGHNA and CDR2 is YNFKEQ in the germline V gene. CDR3 size: 16 residues. The CDR3 loop reads CASSQDLSLAGDTQYF. CDR3 nucleotide sequence: TGTGCCAGCAGCCAAGATCTTAGTCTAGCGGGAGATACGCAGTATTTT.

The V gene is TRBV5-1, the J gene TRBJ2-7; D perhaps matches TRBD2 (6 bases). Germline values: CDR1 SGHRS, CDR2 YFSETQ. V was shortened by 2 bases and J by 0 bases, with 15 bases between the two germline ends. The CDR3 covers 16 residues. The CDR3 region is CASSLGSGVPSYEQYF. The DNA for the CDR3 is TGCGCCAGCAGCTTAGGTAGCGGAGTCCCCTCCTACGAGCAGTACTTC.

There are a few counts of this clonotype. The gene calls are TRBV12-3 or TRBV12-4 and TRBJ1-5, with D uncertain. V dropped 8 bases and J dropped 4 bases, with 15 bases sitting between them. The CDR3 contains 14 residues. CDR3: CASAGQGLNQPQHF. CDR3 nucleotides: TGTGCCAGCGCCGGTCAAGGGCTAAATCAGCCCCAGCATTTT.

The genes are TRBV4-1 and TRBJ1-4, with a weak D call TRBD1 (5 bases). This CDR3 comprises 15 residues. CDR1 and CDR2 (germline): MGHRA, YSYEKL. V was cut by 6 bases and J by 8 bases, with 19 bases left in between. CDR3 sequence (DNA): TGCGCCAGCAGGGAGGCTGGGACCGGAGGGGAAAAACTGTTTTTT. Amino acid sequence: CASREAGTGGEKLFF.

To note about this clonotype: This may be a read error: a much more frequent sequence differs by one nucleotide. The rearrangement uses TRBV7-3 and TRBJ2-1; no firm D call. This CDR3 contains 12 residues. CDR1 and CDR2 from the germline V gene are SGHTA and FQGTGA. The CDR3 DNA follows: TGTACCAGCAGCTTAATTGGGAATGAGCAGTTCTTC. Translating it yields CTSSLIGNEQFF.

This clonotype occurred once. V is TRBV20-1 and J is TRBJ2-1; 8 bases map to TRBD2. Germline V lookup: CDR1 DFQATT, CDR2 SNEGSKA (reference sequence). The CDR3 spans 14 residues. V lost 5 bases and J lost 4; bases outside the gene matches: 7. CDR3 protein: CSAGSLAGYNEQFF. The CDR3 DNA sequence: TGCAGTGCTGGATCTCTAGCGGGTTACAATGAGCAGTTCTTC.

This clonotype has more than one count but fewer than ten. The J gene is TRBJ1-5, the V gene TRBV12-3 or TRBV12-4; 8 bases are a match to TRBD1. The CDR3 contains 16 residues. Trimming at V came to 1 base and at J to 4 bases, leaving 6 bases not matched to a gene. CDR3 sequence: CASSLVDRVPNQPQHF. DNA for the CDR3: TGTGCCAGCAGTTTAGTGGACAGGGTTCCAAATCAGCCCCAGCATTTT.

The chain combines TRBV5-1 with TRBJ2-7, with 7 positions matching TRBD1. The V and J ends lost 4 bases and 0 bases, in that order; junction bases with no gene match: 10. CDR1 and CDR2 from the germline V gene are SGHRS and YFSETQ. The CDR3 has 16 amino acids. The CDR3 nucleotides read TGCGCCAGCAGCCCCACAACGGGACAGCGCTCCTACGAGCAGTACTTC. Residues: CASSPTTGQRSYEQYF. The variable domain in full, completed from reference TRBV5-1 and TRBJ2-7, reads KAGVTQTPRYLIKTRGQQVTLSCSPISGHRSVSWYQQTPGQGLQFLFEYFSETQRNKGNFPGRFSGRQFSNSRSEMNVSTLELGDSALYLCASSPTTGQRSYEQYFGPGTRLTVT.

V and J are TRBV3-1 and TRBJ2-3, with 8 bases aligning to TRBD1. Germline V gene data show CDR1 as LGHDT and CDR2 as YNNKEL (reference sequence). The V segment lost 4 bases and the J segment 4 bases; nucleotides outside the gene matches: 7. The CDR3 is 15 amino acids. The CDR3 bases are TGTGCCAGCAGCCGAATGGACAGGGCGCCAGATACGCAGTATTTT. Translation: CASSRMDRAPDTQYF.

The chain carries TRBV19 and TRBJ2-7, with 9 bases identical to TRBD2. The CDR3 is 14 residues long. Germline-derived CDR1 and CDR2 are LNHDA and SQIVND (reference sequence). V trimming: 2 bases; J trimming: 4 bases; junction bases outside the gene matches: 3. The CDR3 sequence is CASSILSGSYEQYF. The CDR3 DNA sequence: TGTGCCAGTAGTATACTTAGCGGGAGTTACGAGCAGTACTTC.

The J gene is TRBJ2-7, the V gene TRBV7-9, with no clear D. This CDR3 has 13 amino acids. Between the trimmed V and J ends, which lost 6 bases and 3 bases, there was a span of 12 bases. The germline gives CDR1 SEHNR, CDR2 FQNEAQ (reference sequence). The CDR3 spells CASSPLGRYEQYF. Written as DNA, the CDR3 is TGTGCCAGCAGTCCCTTGGGTCGCTACGAGCAGTACTTC.

This clonotype was seen more than once but under ten times. This chain uses TRBV12-3 or TRBV12-4 with TRBJ2-1; no clear D. The CDR3 contains 11 residues. Trimming took 6 bases from V and 13 from J, leaving 13 bases between them. The CDR3 sequence is CASSNSALQFF. CDR3 DNA: TGTGCCAGCAGCAACTCCGCCCTTCAGTTCTTC.

The table lists this clonotype with a count of one. The chain joins TRBV9 to TRBJ1-2; possible D gene TRBD1, 5 bases. V lost 2 bases and J 0 bases, leaving 17 bases between the germline ends. The CDR3 sequence is 17 residues long. Germline lookup yields CDR1 SGDLS and CDR2 YYNGEE. The CDR3: CASSVSPGRRANYGYTF. The CDR3 DNA reads as TGTGCCAGCAGCGTCTCGCCGGGACGGAGAGCTAACTATGGCTACACCTTC.

The rearrangement joins TRBV20-1 to TRBJ2-5; 7 bases map to TRBD1. The V and J ends lost 7 bases and 11 bases, in that order; junction bases with no gene match: 13. The CDR3 length is 12 residues. Germline CDR1 and CDR2: DFQATT and SNEGSKA (reference sequence). CDR3 sequence reads: CSGANLGQAQYF. As DNA, the CDR3 is TGCAGTGGAGCAAATCTCGGACAGGCGCAGTACTTC.

The chain couples TRBV24-1 to TRBJ2-7; no reliable D call. Deletions cut 4 bases from V and 5 bases from J, with 11 bases between. Germline CDR1 reads KGHDR; CDR2 reads SFDVKD. The CDR3 spans 13 residues. CDR3 region: CATSDGSAHEQYF. The CDR3 DNA reads as TGTGCCACCAGTGACGGGTCCGCCCACGAGCAGTACTTC.

As to this clonotype: Sequence at one end of the junction differs from germline and may be a read error. The chain links TRBV7-9 to TRBJ2-5; D perhaps matches TRBD1 (6 bases). CDR1 and CDR2 (germline): SEHNR, FQNEAQ (reference sequence). The CDR3 spans 14 residues. CDR3: CASSPRQDPEIQYF. The CDR3 DNA follows: TGTGCCAGCAGCCCAAGACAGGATCCAGAGATCCAGTACTTC. The whole variable domain, filled in from reference TRBV7-9 and TRBJ2-5, reads DTGVSQNPRHKITKRGQNVTFRCDPISEHNRLYWYRQTLGQGPEFLTYFQNEAQLEKSRLLSDRFSAERPKGSFSTLEIQRTEQGDSAMYLCASSPRQDPEIQYFGPGTRLLVL.

Concerning this clonotype itself: This may be a read error, as it is one base from a much larger clone. This chain uses TRBV10-2 with TRBJ2-3; TRBD1 matches 7 bases. J was trimmed by 2 bases and V by 4 bases; bases with no gene match: 9. The CDR3 sequence is 16 residues long. Germline CDR1 is WSHSY and CDR2 is SAAADI. The DNA for the CDR3 is TGCGCCAGCAGTGCTGCAGGGGGTCTCTCCACAGATACGCAGTATTTT. It yields the protein CASSAAGGLSTDTQYF.

This clonotype turned up a few times. This chain uses TRBV6-5 with TRBJ2-5; D gene uncertain. V was pared by 5 bases and J by 2 bases, with 9 bases between. Looked up from germline, CDR1 is MNHEY and CDR2 is SVGAGI. This CDR3 spans 13 amino acids. For the CDR3, the DNA is TGTGCCAGCAGTAAAACAGTTCAAGAGACCCAGTACTTC. Amino acids: CASSKTVQETQYF.